What follows are 26 T cell receptor beta chains derived from one specimen sequenced in a study of blood T cell repertoires in COVID-19. Using immunoSEQ multiplex PCR, the repertoire was profiled, and TCRdb retains in-frame clones only, with some absent. The sample shows some 180,000 clones, 85% to 90% of them seen only once. Input material: peripheral blood. These receptors came from a man in his forties or fifties with active or convalescent COVID-19.

The chain combines TRBV3-1 (or the pseudogene TRBV3-2) with TRBJ1-3; D not certain. There are 15 residues in the CDR3. V gave up 0 bases and J gave up 4 bases, with 10 bases separating them. Germline V gives CDR1 LGHDT, CDR2 YNNKEL (reference sequence). In DNA, the CDR3 is TGTGCCAGCAGCCAAGACAGAACCCCCGGAAACACCATATATTTT. This translates into CASSQDRTPGNTIYF.

This sequence joins TRBV28 and TRBJ1-4; 10 nucleotides match TRBD1. This CDR3 comprises 16 residues. Germline loops: CDR1 MDHEN, CDR2 SYDVKM. Germline trimming cut 3 bases from V and 8 bases from J; bases unmatched to any gene: 9. The CDR3 DNA sequence: TGTGCCAGCAGTTTGGTGGACAGGGGGGATCGAGAAAAACTGTTTTTT. Amino acids: CASSLVDRGDREKLFF.

This clone appeared a few times. The chain is built from TRBV9 and TRBJ2-5; TRBD1 agrees at 11 bases. V lost 4 bases to trimming and J lost 5 bases; unmatched junction nucleotides: 4. Germline V CDR1 and CDR2: SGDLS, YYNGEE. The CDR3 consists of 14 residues. The CDR3 loop is CASSRTGGSETQYF. CDR3 in DNA: TGTGCCAGCAGCAGGACAGGGGGCTCGGAGACCCAGTACTTC.

In nucleotides, the CDR3 is TGCGCCAGCAGCCAAGGGTATGGGACAGGGGGCTATCAGCCCCAGCATTTT. Translated, it gives CASSQGYGTGGYQPQHF. This chain connects TRBV4-3 to TRBJ1-5; 12 nucleotides line up with TRBD1. V lost 1 base to trimming and J lost 5 bases; unmatched junction nucleotides: 6. Per the germline V gene, CDR1 is LGHNA and CDR2 is YSLEER. This CDR3 spans 17 amino acids.

This clone was observed a few times. The CDR3 DNA follows: TGTGCCAGTTGGGCGCGGGGGCTGGCTGGCTACACCTTC. It is translated as CASWARGLAGYTF. V is TRBV19 and J is TRBJ1-2; D may be TRBD1 (6 bases). Trimming shortened V by 8 bases and J by 7 bases, and 17 bases separated the two germline ends. Germline lookup yields CDR1 LNHDA and CDR2 SQIVND (reference sequence). CDR3 length equals 13 residues.

CDR3 sequence reads: CASRRGTSYEQYF. In DNA form, the CDR3 reads TGTGCCAGCAGACGGGGAACTTCCTACGAGCAGTACTTC. The chain employs TRBV6-5 and TRBJ2-7; TRBD2 is a possible D gene (5 bases). The V end lost 6 bases, the J end lost 1 base, and 10 bases lay between the germline ends. The CDR3 length is 13 residues. Germline lookup yields CDR1 MNHEY and CDR2 SVGAGI.

The V and J genes are TRBV29-1 and TRBJ2-5; a possible D gene is TRBD2 (5 bases). Germline loops: CDR1 SQVTM, CDR2 ANQGSEA. There are 13 residues in the CDR3. Trimming pared 2 bases from V and 5 bases from J, leaving 12 bases between. The CDR3: CSVEMVSEETQYF. CDR3 coding DNA: TGCAGCGTTGAAATGGTTAGCGAGGAGACCCAGTACTTC.

This clone occurred a few times. The V and J genes are TRBV3-1 (or the pseudogene TRBV3-2) and TRBJ2-1, with TRBD1 matching 8 bases. Germline V gives CDR1 LGHDT, CDR2 YNNKEL (reference sequence). The CDR3 is 16 amino acids. V lost 1 base, J lost 6 bases, and 8 bases stayed unmatched. The CDR3 spells CASSQATGTGFNEQFF. The CDR3 nucleotides are TGTGCCAGCAGCCAAGCCACCGGGACAGGTTTCAATGAGCAGTTCTTC.

J is TRBJ2-3 and V is TRBV11-2; D not resolved. Trimming took off 0 bases at V and 8 bases at J, with 9 bases between the two ends. From germline, CDR1 is SGHAT and CDR2 FQNNGV. The CDR3 extends over 13 amino acids. The CDR3 reads CASSLDRHGTQYF. The CDR3 DNA reads TGTGCCAGCAGCTTAGACCGACATGGTACGCAGTATTTT.

About this clone: The sample holds other DNA sequences that translate to the same CDR3. The chain combines TRBV7-9 with TRBJ2-1; 9 positions agree with TRBD2. Germline-derived CDR1 and CDR2 are SEHNR and FQNEAQ (reference sequence). This CDR3 region has 14 residues. V lost 6 bases, J lost 4 bases, and 4 bases stayed unmatched. CDR3 DNA sequence: TGTGCCAGCAGTTTTAGCGGGAGTTACAATGAGCAGTTCTTC. Its protein product is CASSFSGSYNEQFF.

This sequence joins TRBV7-2 and TRBJ2-1; 7 bases are a match to TRBD2. The CDR3 length is 18 residues. Trimming cost V 2 bases and J 4 bases; bases outside gene matches: 14. Germline lookup yields CDR1 SGHTA and CDR2 FQGNSA. CDR3 amino acids: CASSLRVGGRTTYNEQFF. The CDR3 DNA sequence: TGTGCCAGCAGCTTAAGGGTCGGCGGGAGAACCACTTACAATGAGCAGTTCTTC. Using reference TRBV7-2 and TRBJ2-1 for the parts outside the CDR3, the full variable domain is GAGVSQSPSNKVTEKGKDVELRCDPISGHTALYWYRQSLGQGLEFLIYFQGNSAPDKSGLPSDRFSAERTGGSVSTLTIQRTQQEDSAVYLCASSLRVGGRTTYNEQFFGPGTRLTVL.

The chain combines TRBV28 with TRBJ2-1, with D maybe TRBD1 (5 bases). The CDR3 loop spans 16 amino acids. The V end was cut by 6 bases, the J end by 1 base, with 16 bases between. Germline assignment: CDR1 MDHEN and CDR2 SYDVKM. The CDR3 sequence is CASSSPRQPSYNEQFF. As DNA, the CDR3 is TGTGCCAGCAGCTCTCCCAGACAGCCTTCCTACAATGAGCAGTTCTTC.

This clone appeared a single time. This chain links TRBV23-1 with TRBJ2-7, with TRBD2 identical over 7 bases. TRBV23-1 is classed as an ORF, of uncertain function. The V and J ends lost 0 bases and 3 bases, in that order; junction bases with no gene match: 20. The CDR3 is 20 residues long. The CDR3 sequence: CASSQSNSGPMTSYGYEQYF. In DNA form, the CDR3 reads TGCGCCAGCAGTCAATCCAACTCGGGACCGATGACTAGCTACGGCTACGAGCAGTACTTC.

This clone was recorded a few times. This chain joins TRBV18 and TRBJ2-3; 7 nucleotides align to TRBD1. The CDR3 is 14 residues long. Trimming took 1 base from V and 4 from J; bases not matched to a gene: 2. In germline, CDR1 is KGHSH, CDR2 LQKENI. The DNA for the CDR3 is TGTGCCAGCTCACCACAGGGGGCCGCAGATACGCAGTATTTT. Its translation: CASSPQGAADTQYF.

In its sample, this clone was seen once. The J gene is TRBJ2-5, the V gene TRBV11-2, with 9 bases that match TRBD2. V lost 3 bases, J lost 1 base, and 6 bases stayed unmatched. Germline V gene sequence: CDR1 SGHAT, CDR2 FQNNGV. The CDR3 is made up of 16 amino acids. The CDR3 coding sequence is TGTGCCAGCAGCTTCAGGGTAGCGGGGGCCCAAGAGACCCAGTACTTC. It codes for CASSFRVAGAQETQYF. The variable domain in full, with the rest retrieved from reference TRBV11-2 and TRBJ2-5, is EAGVAQSPRYKIIEKRQSVAFWCNPISGHATLYWYQQILGQGPKLLIQFQNNGVVDDSQLPKDRFSAERLKGVDSTLKIQPAKLEDSAVYLCASSFRVAGAQETQYFGPGTRLLVL.

The J gene is TRBJ2-3, the V gene TRBV11-2; 11 nucleotides match TRBD2. This CDR3 contains 17 residues. The ends lost 1 base at V and 2 bases at J; junction bases unmatched: 5. The V gene's germline CDR1 is SGHAT and CDR2 FQNNGV. The CDR3 protein is CASSLVGTSGYTDTQYF. CDR3 bases: TGTGCCAGCAGCTTAGTGGGGACTAGCGGATACACAGATACGCAGTATTTT.

This chain joins TRBV27 and TRBJ1-5; 9 bases fit TRBD1. CDR1 MNHEY and CDR2 SMNVEV come from the germline V gene (reference sequence). CDR3 length: 13 residues. J lost 6 bases, V lost 8 bases, and 5 bases had no gene match. The CDR3 DNA is TGTGCCAGCTCAGGACAGGGGAGTCAGCCCCAGCATTTT. It specifies CASSGQGSQPQHF.

This chain links TRBV9 with TRBJ2-1; TRBD1 might be the D (5 bases). CDR3 length: 14 amino acids. With 4 bases removed from V and 5 bases from J, the gap between germline ends came to 13 bases. Germline V gives CDR1 SGDLS, CDR2 YYNGEE. The CDR3: CASSPLTAHNEQFF. CDR3 in DNA: TGTGCCAGCAGCCCCCTGACAGCACACAATGAGCAGTTCTTC.

The chain joins TRBV7-2 to TRBJ2-1; 8 bases are shared with TRBD1. The CDR3 runs 15 residues. Trimming at V came to 5 bases and at J to 0 bases, leaving 3 bases not matched to a gene. The germline gives CDR1 SGHTA, CDR2 FQGNSA. The CDR3 DNA reads TGTGCCAGCAGCAGGACAGGGCCCTCCTACAATGAGCAGTTCTTC. It translates to CASSRTGPSYNEQFF.

V usage is TRBV19 and J usage is TRBJ1-1; TRBD1 agrees at 8 bases. The CDR3 is 17 residues long. V dropped 2 bases and J dropped 5; count of bases not matched to a gene: 13. Germline assignment: CDR1 LNHDA and CDR2 SQIVND (reference sequence). The CDR3 region has the DNA TGTGCCAGTAGTATATGGGGGACAGGAGGAGATAGGACTGAAGCTTTCTTT. The encoded protein is CASSIWGTGGDRTEAFF. Using reference TRBV19 and TRBJ1-1 for the parts outside the CDR3, the full variable domain is DGGITQSPKYLFRKEGQNVTLSCEQNLNHDAMYWYRQDPGQGLRLIYYSQIVNDFQKGDIAEGYSVSREKKESFPLTVTSAQKNPTAFYLCASSIWGTGGDRTEAFFGQGTRLTVV.

The V call is TRBV5-1, the J call TRBJ1-1, with D tentatively TRBD1 (6 bases). V was shortened by 1 base and J by 5 bases, with 12 bases between the two germline ends. The CDR3 has 14 residues. The germline CDR1 and CDR2 sequences are SGHRS and YFSETQ. The CDR3, as DNA: TGCGCCAGCAGCTTGTGGGGACAAGGGACTGAAGCTTTCTTT. Translating gives CASSLWGQGTEAFF.

The V and J genes are TRBV19 and TRBJ1-1; weak D call: TRBD1 (6 bases). CDR1 LNHDA and CDR2 SQIVND come from the germline V gene (reference sequence). V dropped 3 bases and J dropped 1 base, with 9 bases sitting between them. The CDR3 runs 14 residues. The CDR3 region has the DNA TGTGCCAGTAGTATCGGCAGGGGGAACACTGAAGCTTTCTTT. As protein: CASSIGRGNTEAFF. The full variable domain, its missing parts supplied by reference TRBV19 and TRBJ1-1, is DGGITQSPKYLFRKEGQNVTLSCEQNLNHDAMYWYRQDPGQGLRLIYYSQIVNDFQKGDIAEGYSVSREKKESFPLTVTSAQKNPTAFYLCASSIGRGNTEAFFGQGTRLTVV.

The CDR3 reads CASSEAPGSTYEQYF. The CDR3 DNA reads TGTGCCAGCAGTGAAGCCCCAGGATCTACCTACGAGCAGTACTTC. J is TRBJ2-7 and V is TRBV6-1; D call uncertain. Per germline, CDR1 MNHNS and CDR2 SASEGT. This CDR3 spans 15 amino acids. V was trimmed by 0 bases and J by 2 bases, leaving 11 bases between them.

V is TRBV5-8 and J is TRBJ1-1, with D unresolved. V lost 1 base to trimming and J lost 8 bases, with 18 bases between them. The CDR3 is made up of 15 amino acids. CDR1 and CDR2 from the germline V gene are SGHTS and YDEGEE. The CDR3 coding sequence is TGTGCCAGCAGCTTGTCCCGATCGCCGCGTACCGAAGCTTTCTTT. Its translation is CASSLSRSPRTEAFF.

The chain uses TRBV6-5 and TRBJ1-3, with D hard to call. Trimming stripped 6 bases from V and 0 bases from J, with 12 bases between. Germline CDR1 is MNHEY and CDR2 is SVGAGI. The CDR3 extends over 15 amino acids. CDR3 residues: CASRPTLNSGNTIYF. In DNA, the CDR3 is TGTGCCAGCAGACCTACTTTAAACTCTGGAAACACCATATATTTT.

This chain connects TRBV30 to TRBJ1-6; 9 bases map to TRBD1. The CDR3 covers 13 residues. In germline, CDR1 is GTSNPN, CDR2 SVGIG (reference sequence). The ends lost 5 bases at V and 10 bases at J; junction bases unmatched: 6. The CDR3 region has the DNA TGTGCCTGGGGGACAGGGCCGGGGTCACCCCTCCACTTT. Residues: CAWGTGPGSPLHF.